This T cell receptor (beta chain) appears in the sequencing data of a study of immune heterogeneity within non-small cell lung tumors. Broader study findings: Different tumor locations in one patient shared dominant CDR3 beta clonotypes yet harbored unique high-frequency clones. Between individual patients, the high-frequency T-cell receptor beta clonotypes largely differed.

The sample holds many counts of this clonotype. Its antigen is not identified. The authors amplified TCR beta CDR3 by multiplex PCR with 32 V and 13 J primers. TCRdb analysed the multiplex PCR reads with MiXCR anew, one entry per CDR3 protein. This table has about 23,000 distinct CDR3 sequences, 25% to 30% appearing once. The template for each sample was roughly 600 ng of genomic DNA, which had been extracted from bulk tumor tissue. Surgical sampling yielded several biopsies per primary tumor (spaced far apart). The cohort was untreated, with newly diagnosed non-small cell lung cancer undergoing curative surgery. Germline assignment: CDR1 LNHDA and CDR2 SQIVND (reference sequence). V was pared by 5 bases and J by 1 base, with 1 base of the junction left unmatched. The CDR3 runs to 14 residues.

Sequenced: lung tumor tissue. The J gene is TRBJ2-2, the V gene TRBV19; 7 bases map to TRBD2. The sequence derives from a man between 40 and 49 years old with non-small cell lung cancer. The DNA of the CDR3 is TGTGCCAGTAGTTCTAGCGGGAACACCGGGGAGCTGTTTTTT. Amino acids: CASSSSGNTGELFF.